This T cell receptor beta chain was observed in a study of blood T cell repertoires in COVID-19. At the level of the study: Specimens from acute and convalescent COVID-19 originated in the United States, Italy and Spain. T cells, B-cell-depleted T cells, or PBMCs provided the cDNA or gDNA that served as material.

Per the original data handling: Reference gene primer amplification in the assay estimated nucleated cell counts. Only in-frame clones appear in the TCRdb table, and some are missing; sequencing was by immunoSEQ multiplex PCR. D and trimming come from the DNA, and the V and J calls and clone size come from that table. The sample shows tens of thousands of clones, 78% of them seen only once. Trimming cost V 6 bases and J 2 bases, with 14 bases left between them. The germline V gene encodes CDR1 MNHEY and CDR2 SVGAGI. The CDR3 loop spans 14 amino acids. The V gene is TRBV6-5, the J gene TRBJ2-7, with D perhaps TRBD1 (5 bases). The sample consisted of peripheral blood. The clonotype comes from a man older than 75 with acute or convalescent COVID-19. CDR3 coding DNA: TGTGCCAGCAGGAGCAGGGCCTATACCTACGAGCAGTACTTC. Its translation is CASRSRAYTYEQYF.